The entry below describes one T cell receptor (beta chain). Trimming took 10 bases from V and 5 from J; bases not matched to a gene: 9. Germline V gene lookup returns CDR1 SGHRS and CDR2 YFSETQ. This CDR3 is 13 amino acids long. The PCR employed 60 Vbeta primers together with 13 Jbeta primers. Generated by immunoSEQ multiplex PCR, the TCRdb table keeps only in-frame clones and is missing some. The sample has around 90,000 clones; 82% are singletons. This record belongs to a study of cytomegalovirus exposure and HLA in healthy donors. The sample comprised PBMCs. J is TRBJ2-1 and V is TRBV5-1; 7 bases are shared with TRBD2. This receptor was identified in a man aged 45 to 65 in good health and CMV-seronegative. The CDR3 bases are TGCGCCTCTCGTAGCGGGCCGAACAATGAGCAGTTCTTC. It is translated as CASRSGPNNEQFF.